Presented here are 22 T cell receptor beta chains from one specimen sequenced in a study of OX40 agonist ivuxolimab in advanced cancers. The repertoire was sequenced with immunoSEQ multiplex PCR; TCRdb's copy has only in-frame clones and lacks some. The data hold 20,000 to 30,000 clones, with roughly 93% observed a single time. The input for sequencing was CD4+ or CD8+ T cells sorted from blood, taken in a trial of the OX40 agonist ivuxolimab. These TCRs come from an adult with an advanced solid tumor such as melanoma, head and neck, liver or kidney cancer.

This clone was seen once. The chain recombines TRBV11-2 with TRBJ1-6, with a tentative D call TRBD1 (6 bases). CDR3 length: 15 amino acids. V was pared by 5 bases and J by 4 bases, with 12 bases between. The germline V gene has CDR1 SGHAT and CDR2 FQNNGV. CDR3 residues: CASSREGGYNSPLHF. DNA for the CDR3: TGTGCCAGCAGCCGAGAGGGGGGATATAATTCACCCCTCCACTTT.

The chain couples TRBV5-1 to TRBJ2-5, with 9 bases matching TRBD1. The CDR3 extends over 18 amino acids. CDR1 is SGHRS and CDR2 is YFSETQ in the germline V gene. The V segment lost 0 bases and the J segment 7 bases; nucleotides outside the gene matches: 16. The CDR3 protein is CASSLVPATGGRVGTQYF. DNA of the CDR3: TGCGCCAGCAGCTTGGTGCCGGCTACAGGGGGCAGGGTTGGGACCCAGTACTTC.

The genes are TRBV11-3 and TRBJ2-1, with 13 nucleotides matching TRBD2. Unmatched junction bases numbered 7, after V lost 6 bases and J lost 11 bases. The CDR3 has 14 residues. In germline, CDR1 is SGHNT, CDR2 YENEEA. CDR3: CASRSGTSGAKQFF. CDR3 DNA: TGTGCCAGCAGATCAGGGACTAGCGGGGCCAAGCAGTTCTTC.

This chain joins TRBV12-5 and TRBJ2-3; D unclear. The germline CDR1 and CDR2 sequences are LGHNT and FRNRAP. CDR3 length: 11 amino acids. V was pared by 3 bases and J by 5 bases, with 3 bases between. The CDR3: CASGLKDTQYF. The DNA of the CDR3 is TGTGCTAGTGGTTTAAAAGATACGCAGTATTTT. Variable domain in full (rest from reference TRBV12-5 and TRBJ2-3): DARVTQTPRHKVTEMGQEVTMRCQPILGHNTVFWYRQTMMQGLELLAYFRNRAPLDDSGMPKDRFSAEMPDATLATLKIQPSEPRDSAVYFCASGLKDTQYFGPGTRLTVL.

The J gene is TRBJ1-2, the V gene TRBV9, with D possibly being TRBD1 (5 bases). Germline V CDR1 and CDR2: SGDLS, YYNGEE. Trimming removed 0 bases from V and 8 bases from J, with 11 bases in between. This CDR3 has 13 residues. The CDR3 nucleotides read TGTGCCAGCAGCGTAGACGAGGGACGAGGCTACACCTTC. Translation: CASSVDEGRGYTF.

The chain employs TRBV7-8 and TRBJ2-2; no clear D gene. V dropped 5 bases and J dropped 1 base, with 20 bases sitting between them. The CDR3 has 18 amino acids. CDR1 and CDR2 from the germline V gene are SGHVS and FQNEAQ. Written as DNA, the CDR3 is TGTGCCAGCAGCGCAAAGGTTGGGCCCCCTGGGAACACCGGGGAGCTGTTTTTT. This codes for CASSAKVGPPGNTGELFF.

The rearrangement uses TRBV5-1 and TRBJ1-2, with D possibly TRBD1 on 5 matching bases. CDR1 is SGHRS, CDR2 YFSETQ, per germline. V dropped 4 bases and J dropped 4 bases, with 23 bases sitting between them. The CDR3 is 17 residues long. The CDR3 coding sequence is TGCGCCAGCAGCCCCGGGACGGAAGTCCTTTTCGGCTATGGCTACACCTTC. Encoded protein: CASSPGTEVLFGYGYTF.

The chain couples TRBV19 to TRBJ1-4; D is undetermined. The germline CDR1 and CDR2 sequences are LNHDA and SQIVND (reference sequence). The CDR3 sequence is 14 residues long. V lost 6 bases to trimming and J lost 0 bases, with 8 bases between them. The CDR3 loop is CASSNGATNEKLFF. The CDR3 region has the DNA TGTGCCAGTAGCAACGGAGCAACTAATGAAAAACTGTTTTTT.

The chain combines TRBV7-2 with TRBJ2-3; D gene unclear. The CDR3 loop spans 14 amino acids. CDR1 and CDR2 from the germline V gene are SGHTA and FQGNSA. Trimming shortened V by 1 base and J by 0 bases, and 5 bases separated the two germline ends. This CDR3 is CASSLEMSTDTQYF. The CDR3 DNA sequence: TGTGCCAGCAGCTTAGAGATGAGCACAGATACGCAGTATTTT. The whole variable domain, remainder taken from reference TRBV7-2 and TRBJ2-3, is GAGVSQSPSNKVTEKGKDVELRCDPISGHTALYWYRQSLGQGLEFLIYFQGNSAPDKSGLPSDRFSAERTGGSVSTLTIQRTQQEDSAVYLCASSLEMSTDTQYFGPGTRLTVL.

V is TRBV7-2 and J is TRBJ1-1; D call uncertain. Per the germline V gene, CDR1 is SGHTA and CDR2 is FQGNSA. This CDR3 has 13 residues. V lost 2 bases and J 9 bases, leaving 13 bases between the germline ends. CDR3 DNA: TGTGCCAGCAGCTTAATTAGGACCGATAAAGCTTTCTTT. Amino acids: CASSLIRTDKAFF.

This clone was detected only once. The chain has TRBV6-1 and TRBJ2-7; 12 bases are shared with TRBD2. The CDR3 is 16 residues long. V gave up 1 base and J gave up 2 bases; unmatched junction bases: 3. Germline values: CDR1 MNHNS, CDR2 SASEGT. The CDR3 here is CASSEGRLAGAYEQYF. In DNA, the CDR3 is TGTGCCAGCAGTGAAGGTCGACTAGCGGGAGCCTACGAGCAGTACTTC.

The chain has TRBV7-3 and TRBJ1-1, with TRBD1 matching over 8 bases. Losses at the gene ends were 4 bases for V and 4 bases for J; bases not matched to a gene: 5. Germline V gene lookup returns CDR1 SGHTA and CDR2 FQGTGA. CDR3 length: 14 residues. CDR3 sequence: CASSSGGLSTEAFF. The DNA of the CDR3 is TGTGCCAGCAGCTCAGGGGGCCTAAGCACTGAAGCTTTCTTT.

The chain joins TRBV5-1 to TRBJ1-5, with 9 nucleotides matching TRBD1. J gave up 4 bases and V 4 bases, and 3 bases lay outside the gene matches. The CDR3 extends over 14 amino acids. Germline V gives CDR1 SGHRS, CDR2 YFSETQ. The DNA for the CDR3 is TGCGCCAGCAGCAAAGGGACAGGGAATCAGCCCCAGCATTTT. Translating it yields CASSKGTGNQPQHF.

The V call is TRBV13, the J call TRBJ2-5, with a possible D match to TRBD2 (6 bases). The better agreement between TRBJ2-7 and the DNA end casts doubt on the J call. The CDR3 runs 17 residues. The V gene's germline CDR1 is PRHDT and CDR2 FYEKMQ (reference sequence). CDR3 amino acids: CASSLGRGYVRGHEQYF. CDR3 nucleotide sequence: TGTGCCAGCAGCTTAGGCCGGGGGTACGTTCGCGGGCACGAGCAGTACTTC.

The rearrangement uses TRBV29-1 and TRBJ1-2, with 7 bases that match TRBD1. CDR3 size: 14 residues. Germline V gene data show CDR1 as SQVTM and CDR2 as ANQGSEA. V lost 1 base to trimming and J lost 1 base; unmatched junction nucleotides: 3. The CDR3 sequence is CSVEGTGDNYGYTF. Written as DNA, the CDR3 is TGCAGCGTTGAAGGGACAGGCGATAACTATGGCTACACCTTC. The whole variable domain, filled in from reference TRBV29-1 and TRBJ1-2, reads SAVISQKPSRDICQRGTSLTIQCQVDSQVTMMFWYRQQPGQSLTLIATANQGSEATYESGFVIDKFPISRPNLTFSTLTVSNMSPEDSSIYLCSVEGTGDNYGYTFGSGTRLTVV.

This clone has only one observation. This chain joins TRBV7-9 and TRBJ1-2; 8 positions match TRBD1. The germline V gene has CDR1 SEHNR and CDR2 FQNEAQ (reference sequence). CDR3 size: 14 residues. V gave up 6 bases and J gave up 5 bases; unmatched junction bases: 8. The CDR3 loop is CASSPRDRTYGYTF. DNA of the CDR3: TGTGCCAGCAGTCCTCGGGACAGGACATATGGCTACACCTTC.

This clone was detected once. Here the CDR3 reads CASSPQGDTQYF. In DNA, the CDR3 is TGTGCCAGCAGCCCCCAGGGAGATACGCAGTATTTT. J is TRBJ2-3 and V is TRBV7-9, with D possibly TRBD1 on 5 matching bases. Germline V gene sequence: CDR1 SEHNR, CDR2 FQNEAQ (reference sequence). Trimming took 5 bases from V and 5 from J, leaving 8 bases between them. This CDR3 comprises 12 residues.

The chain employs TRBV4-1 and TRBJ1-5, with 10 bases matching TRBD1. The trim removed 2 bases at V and 6 bases at J, leaving 7 bases unmatched. The V gene's germline CDR1 is MGHRA and CDR2 YSYEKL. The CDR3 has 16 amino acids. CDR3 bases: TGCGCCAGCAGCCAATTGGGACAGGGGTTGTTTCAGCCCCAGCATTTT. Translated: CASSQLGQGLFQPQHF.

This clone came up a few times. This chain joins TRBV4-1 and TRBJ1-4; the D is unclear. The CDR3 has 17 residues. V was trimmed by 0 bases and J by 3 bases, leaving 14 bases between them. Germline CDR1 MGHRA, CDR2 YSYEKL. The CDR3 is CASSQEGITSPNEKLFF. The CDR3 DNA is TGCGCCAGCAGCCAAGAGGGTATAACCTCTCCTAATGAAAAACTGTTTTTT.

The chain employs TRBV19 and TRBJ1-3; 7 bases agree with TRBD1. This CDR3 region has 14 residues. The V gene end was trimmed by 5 bases and the J gene end by 7 bases; junction bases not matched to a gene: 8. Per germline, CDR1 LNHDA and CDR2 SQIVND (reference sequence). DNA of the CDR3: TGTGCCAGTAGTCCGACAGGGAGGGGGAACACCATATATTTT. Protein: CASSPTGRGNTIYF.

The chain links TRBV5-1 to TRBJ2-5; 9 positions match TRBD1. The last part of the DNA fits TRBJ2-7 better; the J call may be wrong. The CDR3 sequence is 17 residues long. CDR1 and CDR2 (germline): SGHRS, YFSETQ. CDR3 sequence: CASSLVGKDRGTYEQYF. CDR3 DNA: TGCGCCAGCAGCTTGGTGGGCAAGGACAGGGGCACCTACGAGCAGTACTTC.

The V and J genes are TRBV5-1 and TRBJ2-1, with 13 bases fitting TRBD2. The trim removed 4 bases at V and 5 bases at J, leaving 3 bases unmatched. Germline assignment: CDR1 SGHRS and CDR2 YFSETQ. The CDR3 consists of 15 residues. The CDR3 nucleotides are TGCGCCAGCAGCCCGGGACTAGCGGGGAACAATGAGCAGTTCTTC. Amino acids: CASSPGLAGNNEQFF.